What follows is one T cell receptor (delta chain) and its context. Its antigen is still unknown. The data are from a study of Vδ1+ human thymocytes. Whole-study results and caveats: TRD repertoires were essentially private, unlike widely shared TRG clonotypes. Thymic delta-chain repertoires held approximately 20% Vdelta2 sequences and few Vdelta3, despite high sort purity. In the thymus, TRG and TRD repertoires looked highly polyclonal with Gaussian CDR3 lengths.

RNA was extracted from the cells and then reverse transcribed. Multiplex PCR used pooled V-gene forward primers and a constant-region reverse primer to amplify CDR3s. TCRdb fed the multiplex PCR reads to CATT. Of roughly 76,000 delta-chain clones listed, about 35% are singletons. Vdelta1+ thymocyte sorts reached between about 97% and 99.6% purity. V lost 9 bases and J lost 0, with 11 bases in between. Germline CDR1 is TSWWSYY and CDR2 is QGS. CDR3 length: 13 amino acids. The clonotype was recovered from a boy in the first two years of life who had congenital heart surgery. Sequenced material: Vdelta1+ gamma-delta thymocytes from the thymus. Regarding subset: FACS-sorted CD3+ TCRalphabeta- TCRVdelta1+ TCRVdelta2- thymocytes. The chain uses TRDV1 and TRDJ1; D not certain. CDR3 nucleotides: TGTGCTCTCTCCGGGTTGTACACCGATAAACTCATCTTT. Amino acids: CALSGLYTDKLIF.